The clone carrying this TCR beta chain was seen a single time. These data come from a study of OX40 agonist ivuxolimab in advanced cancers. Across the study: Three patients, one with hepatocellular carcinoma and two with cutaneous melanoma, achieved partial responses.

CDR3 size: 13 residues. V was clipped by 5 bases and J by 4 bases, with 6 bases between them. The V gene's germline CDR1 is SEHNR and CDR2 FQNEAQ (reference sequence). Generated by immunoSEQ multiplex PCR, the TCRdb table keeps only in-frame clones and is missing some. In the table there are about 20,000 clones, about four fifths of which are singletons. Blood sampling took place at baseline, cycle 4 day 1, and cycle 7 day 1. This chain uses TRBV7-9 with TRBJ2-6; D gene uncertain. The receptor comes from an adult with an advanced solid tumor such as melanoma, head and neck, liver or kidney cancer. The sequenced sample was CD4+ or CD8+ T cells sorted from blood, obtained in a trial of the OX40 agonist ivuxolimab. CDR3 nucleotide sequence: TGTGCCAGCAGCCTTCTCGGGGCCAACGTCCTGACTTTC. Translated: CASSLLGANVLTF. The variable domain in full, with the rest retrieved from reference TRBV7-9 and TRBJ2-6, is DTGVSQNPRHKITKRGQNVTFRCDPISEHNRLYWYRQTLGQGPEFLTYFQNEAQLEKSRLLSDRFSAERPKGSFSTLEIQRTEQGDSAMYLCASSLLGANVLTFGAGSRLTVL.